Listed here are 14 T cell receptor beta chains from one sample, sequenced in a study of CD8 T cells in ankylosing spondylitis. Overall study findings and caveats: Seemingly characteristic of ankylosing spondylitis blood was a TCR beta motif consisting of under 10 highly homologous variants.

These TCRs are of unknown antigen specificity. One entry per CDR3 protein results from TCRdb running MiXCR on the 5' RACE reads. The sample yields 350,000 to 450,000 distinct CDR3 sequences, roughly 26% seen once. The sequenced sample was blood, either unsorted or a sorted T cell fraction (not recorded which). The source is a male donor with ankylosing spondylitis.

The J gene is TRBJ1-4, the V gene TRBV4-1, with D possibly being TRBD1 (6 bases). CDR1 is MGHRA, CDR2 YSYEKL, per germline. The CDR3 has 15 amino acids. Trimming took off 4 bases at V and 6 bases at J, with 15 bases between the two ends. CDR3 region: CASSLQTGWDEKLFF. DNA of the CDR3: TGCGCCAGCAGCCTCCAGACAGGATGGGATGAAAAACTGTTTTTT.

V and J are TRBV2 and TRBJ2-5, with D hard to call. Trimming took off 6 bases at V and 1 base at J, with 9 bases between the two ends. The germline CDR1 and CDR2 sequences are SNHLY and FYNNEI. This CDR3 has 13 amino acids. This CDR3 reads CASRTGIQETQYF. CDR3 DNA: TGTGCCAGCAGGACGGGCATCCAAGAGACCCAGTACTTC.

This clonotype was observed a few times. The chain combines TRBV12-3 or TRBV12-4 with TRBJ2-1, with a weak D call TRBD2 (5 bases). The CDR3 spans 16 residues. V lost 9 bases to trimming and J lost 2 bases, with 20 bases between them. The CDR3 here is CASPPARRAAYNEQFF. The CDR3 DNA sequence: TGTGCCAGTCCGCCGGCCAGGCGGGCGGCCTACAATGAGCAGTTCTTC.

This clonotype was found a few times. The rearrangement links TRBV2 to TRBJ2-7; D might be TRBD1 (6 bases). The CDR3 totals 14 residues. Germline values: CDR1 SNHLY, CDR2 FYNNEI. V shed 6 bases and J shed 2 bases, with 14 bases lying between them. The CDR3 bases are TGTGCCAGCAGCGTTTCACAGGGACCCTACGAGCAGTACTTC. This translates into CASSVSQGPYEQYF.

This clonotype was found a few times. This chain uses TRBV24-1 with TRBJ2-1; D may be TRBD2 (6 bases). CDR3 length equals 14 residues. The germline gives CDR1 KGHDR, CDR2 SFDVKD. V was clipped by 3 bases and J by 8 bases, with 13 bases between them. The CDR3 DNA follows: TGTGCCACCAGTGATATGGATCAGCGGGATGAGCAGTTCTTC. This gives the protein CATSDMDQRDEQFF.

The chain is built from TRBV27 and TRBJ2-1, with 13 bases fitting TRBD2. This CDR3 is built from 17 residues. Germline V gene sequence: CDR1 MNHEY, CDR2 SMNVEV (reference sequence). The J segment lost 9 bases and the V segment lost 4 bases, leaving 12 bases of the junction unmatched. This CDR3 reads CASSSLQRTSGSGEQFF. CDR3 nucleotide sequence: TGTGCCAGCAGTTCCCTCCAAAGGACTAGCGGGAGTGGTGAGCAGTTCTTC.

The chain combines TRBV6-5 with TRBJ2-2; 10 bases line up with TRBD1. The germline V gene has CDR1 MNHEY and CDR2 SVGAGI. This CDR3 has 16 residues. V dropped 1 base and J dropped 6; count of bases not matched to a gene: 5. The CDR3 loop is CASSYWDRGVSGELFF. The CDR3 DNA follows: TGTGCCAGCAGTTACTGGGACAGGGGAGTATCCGGGGAGCTGTTTTTT.

The DNA of the CDR3 is TGTGCCAGCAGTTTACGGCGGTCGACTAACTATGGCTACACCTTC. Its translation: CASSLRRSTNYGYTF. The chain has TRBV12-3 or TRBV12-4 and TRBJ1-2; no definite D call. Trimming shortened V by 2 bases and J by 0 bases, and 10 bases separated the two germline ends. This CDR3 is built from 15 residues.

This clonotype appeared a few times. This rearrangement joins TRBV5-1 to TRBJ2-1; tentative D call: TRBD2 (6 bases). CDR3 size: 13 residues. The germline gives CDR1 SGHRS, CDR2 YFSETQ. The CDR3 protein is CASSGVGINEQFF. DNA of the CDR3: TGCGCTAGTTCGGGGGTGGGGATCAATGAGCAGTTCTTC.

This chain links TRBV7-9 with TRBJ2-7; 9 nucleotides match TRBD1. With 5 bases clipped from V and 2 bases from J, the junction kept 7 bases outside the gene matches. This CDR3 is 15 amino acids long. Germline lookup yields CDR1 SEHNR and CDR2 FQNEAQ (reference sequence). CDR3 nucleotides: TGTGCCAGCAGCCCCACCGGGACAGGGACCTACGAGCAGTACTTC. This codes for CASSPTGTGTYEQYF.

This rearrangement joins TRBV24-1 to TRBJ1-1; D gene unclear. Trimming stripped 3 bases from V and 4 bases from J, with 14 bases between. From germline, CDR1 is KGHDR and CDR2 SFDVKD. The length of the CDR3 is 15 residues. The CDR3 spells CATSDPSGESTEAFF. CDR3 in DNA: TGTGCCACCAGTGATCCGTCAGGAGAGAGCACTGAAGCTTTCTTT.

This clonotype was seen more than once but under ten times. CDR3 residues: CASVGASTEAFF. The CDR3 DNA sequence: TGTGCCAGCGTTGGGGCCAGCACTGAAGCTTTCTTT. V usage is TRBV6-5 and J usage is TRBJ1-1, with D possibly TRBD1 on 5 matching bases. CDR1 and CDR2 (germline): MNHEY, SVGAGI. Trimming removed 8 bases at V and 4 bases at J, with 11 bases between. The CDR3 is 12 residues long.

The V call is TRBV5-1, the J call TRBJ1-1; the match to TRBD1 covers 8 bases. Unmatched junction bases numbered 10, after V lost 3 bases and J lost 6 bases. The CDR3 consists of 15 residues. Germline assignment: CDR1 SGHRS and CDR2 YFSETQ. In nucleotides, the CDR3 is TGCGCCAGCAGCTCACTACAGGGGGGAAGTTCTGAAGCTTTCTTT. This codes for CASSSLQGGSSEAFF.

This clonotype was seen repeatedly, ten times or more. This chain joins TRBV10-3 and TRBJ1-2; D is ambiguous. CDR3 size: 15 residues. The V end lost 3 bases, the J end lost 0 bases, and 11 bases lay between the germline ends. Germline V gene lookup returns CDR1 ENHRY and CDR2 SYGVKD. CDR3 nucleotides: TGTGCCATCAGTGAATATCGGGAAGCTAACTATGGCTACACCTTC. Translating gives CAISEYREANYGYTF.